This entry describes one T cell receptor (beta chain). Its antigen specificity is not known. Qualities for individual bases were not recorded, and no much larger clone is one base off. Each collaborating institution followed its own protocols to collect whole blood in K2EDTA tubes. For TCRbeta analysis, collaborators shipped samples in one of three forms: frozen whole blood, isolated PBMCs, or DNA extracted from either of those sample types. The immunoSEQ Assay, a bias-controlled multiplex PCR, was used to amplify TCRbeta CDR3 regions from genomic DNA. Processing in the source paper ran as follows. The number of nucleated cells in each sample was estimated by amplification of reference gene primers within the assay. Sequence reads were collapsed and filtered to measure the absolute abundance of every unique TCRbeta CDR3 rearrangement. For each sample, productive Simpson clonality was calculated as the square root of Simpson's diversity index over productive rearrangements. What TCRdb holds here is the immuneACCESS table cut down to in-frame rearrangements. Part of the clones is not present; checked against another copy, under half of the missing clones reflect an unresolved V gene, and the others are unexplained. V, J and clone size are taken as reported in that table, and D and trimming were inferred from the DNA itself. Counted in this sample were a few hundred thousand clones; about 90% of them appeared once. The ten largest clones add up to 2% to 2.5% of the sample.

The record originates from a study of blood T cell repertoires in COVID-19 (TCRdb year 2020). A note on the overall study: The collaborator samples originated in the United States, Italy and Spain and spanned the acute and convalescent phases of COVID-19. The prospective study material was composed of cDNA or gDNA derived from T cells, B-cell-depleted T cells, or PBMCs. Where available, HLA class I and class II types were taken from metadata supplied by the sample provider and were not determined by assay-based typing. The dataset comprised deeply sampled blood TCRbeta repertoires from subjects exposed to, actively infected with, or recovered from COVID-19. Samples were obtained from the ongoing ImmuneRACE study (first 160 participants) and from 1,254 subjects provided by 6 global collaborators. The repertoires were released in a freely available public database intended as a resource for research on the immune response to SARS-CoV-2. A de-identified subject ID, COVID-19 status, age in years and sex were almost always included in the sample metadata.

V loses 6 bases at its end and J loses 0 bases; junction bases beyond the gene matches: 7. The CDR1 and CDR2 encoded by the germline V gene are MNHEY and SVGEGT. The CDR3 runs 15 residues from the cysteine to the phenylalanine. Of all the DNA, just the CDR3 is kept, 45 bases in frame from base 1. Study-wide conclusions, independent of this receptor: The amount of clinical and demographic metadata varied by source and participant and was provided uncurated.

The V gene is TRBV6-2 or TRBV6-3 and the J gene is TRBJ2-5; TRBD2 lines up with 7 middle nucleotides. The source is a woman aged 50 to 60 with acute or convalescent COVID-19. What was sequenced was peripheral blood. The DNA sequence is TGTGCCAGCAGCCCACCAGCGGGATACCAAGAGACCCAGTACTTC. It translates to CASSPPAGYQETQYF.